The rows below give T cell receptor beta chains drawn from one sample of a study of shared clonotypes between healthy human individuals. Measured with immunoSEQ multiplex PCR; TCRdb has only the in-frame clones, and not every one. Counted here are about 2 million clones, just under 95% occurring once; the ten biggest clones make up 0.9% to 1.5%. Sequences were obtained from naive CD8+ T cells sorted from blood. Receptors were obtained from a young man in good health. The CDR3 runs from the conserved cysteine through the conserved F or W. Each record gives: J gene, V gene, CDR3 protein.

j_gene: TRBJ2-1; v_gene: TRBV6-1; CDR3aa: CASSEAPREGGDEQFF
j_gene: TRBJ1-2; v_gene: TRBV5-1; CDR3aa: CASSQGSQGGSF
j_gene: TRBJ2-6; v_gene: TRBV9; CDR3aa: CASSVQEVLFGANVLTF
j_gene: TRBJ1-2; v_gene: TRBV5-5; CDR3aa: CASSLATAYGYTF
j_gene: TRBJ1-1; v_gene: TRBV28; CDR3aa: CASTQQGGETEAFF
j_gene: TRBJ2-5; v_gene: TRBV15; CDR3aa: CATSREQGGGGAQETQYF
j_gene: TRBJ2-7; v_gene: TRBV7-9; CDR3aa: CASSAGDYEQYF
j_gene: TRBJ2-7; v_gene: TRBV7-6; CDR3aa: CASSLGTSDYEQYF
j_gene: TRBJ2-7; v_gene: TRBV11-2; CDR3aa: CASSFGGREYEQYF
j_gene: TRBJ2-7; v_gene: TRBV10-3; CDR3aa: CAISDVGTEYEQYF
j_gene: TRBJ2-7; v_gene: TRBV11-2; CDR3aa: CASSFGTGAYEQYF
j_gene: TRBJ1-2; v_gene: TRBV7-8; CDR3aa: CASSYTDNSNYGYTF
j_gene: TRBJ2-2; v_gene: TRBV30; CDR3aa: CAWRTTGTGELFF
j_gene: TRBJ2-7; v_gene: TRBV5-1; CDR3aa: CASSLGDSSYEQYF
j_gene: TRBJ2-7; v_gene: TRBV27; CDR3aa: CASSSPGTGTLEQYF
j_gene: TRBJ1-4; v_gene: TRBV21-1; CDR3aa: CASSKVEGPFGPNEKLFF
j_gene: TRBJ2-5; v_gene: TRBV29-1; CDR3aa: CSVRDREVIQETQYF
j_gene: TRBJ2-5; v_gene: TRBV19; CDR3aa: CASSETGAPQETQYF
j_gene: TRBJ2-7; v_gene: TRBV2; CDR3aa: CATYGTDYEQYF
j_gene: TRBJ2-3; v_gene: TRBV7-9; CDR3aa: CASSLETGGVGDTQYF
j_gene: TRBJ1-5; v_gene: TRBV7-8; CDR3aa: CASSLESGDQPQHF
j_gene: TRBJ2-6; v_gene: TRBV6-1; CDR3aa: CASSEGRVLTF
j_gene: TRBJ1-1; v_gene: TRBV5-1; CDR3aa: CASSLEGWQPEAFF
j_gene: TRBJ2-7; v_gene: TRBV6-1; CDR3aa: CASLSRDEQYF
j_gene: TRBJ2-1; v_gene: TRBV30; CDR3aa: CACRASRNEQFF
j_gene: TRBJ1-2; v_gene: TRBV6-5; CDR3aa: CASSYSDRGLSYGYTF
j_gene: TRBJ2-2; v_gene: TRBV7-8; CDR3aa: CASTLIGGSGELFF
j_gene: TRBJ1-2; v_gene: TRBV27; CDR3aa: CASSSTAGYGYTF
j_gene: TRBJ2-5; v_gene: TRBV5-4; CDR3aa: CASSSERLDGETQYF
j_gene: TRBJ2-7; v_gene: TRBV5-6; CDR3aa: CASSLGHPFTYEQYF
j_gene: TRBJ1-1; v_gene: TRBV5-8; CDR3aa: CASSWGQGTDTEAFF
j_gene: TRBJ2-7; v_gene: TRBV28; CDR3aa: CASSLGQVYGTHEQYF
j_gene: TRBJ2-7; v_gene: TRBV11-2; CDR3aa: CASSRLTSGNEQYF
j_gene: TRBJ1-1; v_gene: TRBV7-9; CDR3aa: CASSQRGTAPTSAFF
j_gene: TRBJ1-1; v_gene: TRBV19; CDR3aa: CASSIRAANTEAFF
j_gene: TRBJ2-7; v_gene: TRBV9; CDR3aa: CASSVGAGAHEQYF
j_gene: TRBJ2-7; v_gene: TRBV2; CDR3aa: CASRDIASYEQYF
j_gene: TRBJ2-5; v_gene: TRBV12-5; CDR3aa: CASGYGQGYETQYF
j_gene: TRBJ2-1; v_gene: TRBV7-6; CDR3aa: CASSLIAGGEGGNEQFF
j_gene: TRBJ2-7; v_gene: TRBV9; CDR3aa: CASSATVEPTYEQYF
j_gene: TRBJ2-2; v_gene: TRBV28; CDR3aa: CASSGGTGELFF
j_gene: TRBJ2-2; v_gene: TRBV10-3; CDR3aa: CAISDYRVTDTGELFF
j_gene: TRBJ1-6; v_gene: TRBV6-6; CDR3aa: CATTQQGGNSPLHF
j_gene: TRBJ1-2; v_gene: TRBV5-1; CDR3aa: CASSVNPDRIANYGYTF
j_gene: TRBJ2-3; v_gene: TRBV27; CDR3aa: CASGRPTDTQYF
j_gene: TRBJ2-7; v_gene: TRBV5-1; CDR3aa: CASSLEGQGVNEQYF